A selection of T cell receptor beta chains follows, all from one sample in a study of T cell repertoires in cytomegalovirus infection. MiXCR, applied by TCRdb to the reads, yields one record per CDR3 protein. The sample has some 800,000 distinct CDR3 sequences; under 35% are singletons. Antigen specificity for these receptors is unknown. The input for sequencing was cultured CD8+ T cells from PBMCs, taken from culture after CMV antigen stimulation. The receptors come from a human donor in good health (CMV status not recorded). Some clones in this sample may be carry-over from other donors' samples. The CDR3 runs from the conserved cysteine through the conserved F or W. The D gene is left open where the match is weak. Clone size is not always given. Where it is, it says once, few, many or a class for expanded clones.

size | D | J | V | DNA | CDR3
- | - | TRBJ2-1 | TRBV27 | TGTGCCAGCAGTTTATCAGCGCCCCCAGGCAATGAGCAGTTCTTC | CASSLSAPPGNEQFF
- | TRBD1 | TRBJ2-7 | TRBV10-3 | TGTGCCATCAGGGTCCGGGCAGGGGGAAACGAGCAGTACTTC | CAIRVRAGGNEQYF
few | TRBD2 | TRBJ2-1 | TRBV27 | TGTGCCAGCAGTCCTCTCCTAGCGGGGGACTTCCCCTACAATGAGCAGTTCTTC | CASSPLLAGDFPYNEQFF
- | - | TRBJ1-1 | TRBV19 | TGTGCCAGCCGTGACTACTCGAACACTGAAGCTTTCTTT | CASRDYSNTEAFF
- | - | TRBJ2-1 | TRBV6-6 | TGTGCCAGCTGCCTCCAGGGTACCCAGGGCAATGAGCAGTTCTTC | CASCLQGTQGNEQFF
- | TRBD2 | TRBJ2-1 | TRBV5-4 | TGTGCCGCCGCTAGCGGCTACAATGAGCAGTTCTTC | CAAASGYNEQFF
- | - | TRBJ2-3 | TRBV24-1 | TGTGCCACCAGTGACCTCCTCGACGTTACAGATACGCAGTATTTT | CATSDLLDVTDTQYF
- | - | TRBJ2-3 | TRBV12-3/TRBV12-4 | TGTGCCAGCAGTCCATCAGGAACATACAGCACAGATACGCAGTATTTT | CASSPSGTYSTDTQYF
- | - | TRBJ1-5 | TRBV6-2/TRBV6-3 | TGTGCCAGCAGTTACGAGGGTTTCAATCAGCCCCAGCATTTT | CASSYEGFNQPQHF
few | - | TRBJ2-2 | TRBV20-1 | TGCAGTTCGGACGGGGCAAGTAGGACCGGGGAGCTGTTTTTT | CSSDGASRTGELFF
- | TRBD2 | TRBJ2-1 | TRBV27 | TGTGCCAGCAGGTCCCTAGCGGGAACCTACAATGAGCAGTTCTTC | CASRSLAGTYNEQFF
few | TRBD1 | TRBJ1-3 | TRBV7-6 | TGTGCCAGCAGCCCAATGTCGACAGGGGAGTTCGGAAACACCATATATTTT | CASSPMSTGEFGNTIYF
- | TRBD2 | TRBJ2-5 | TRBV9 | TGTGCCAGCAGCGTAGAACTGGGCGGGAGAGAGACCCAGTACTTC | CASSVELGGRETQYF
- | - | TRBJ2-2 | TRBV6-2/TRBV6-3 | TGTGCCAGCATCAGGGACCCCGGGGAGCTGTTTTTT | CASIRDPGELFF
few | TRBD2 | TRBJ2-5 | TRBV7-6 | TGTGCCAGCAGCTTGGGACTAGCGGAGGGGGGGACCCAGTACTTC | CASSLGLAEGGTQYF
- | - | TRBJ1-1 | TRBV6-1 | TGTGCCAGCAGACTCCGGGAGGTAACTTACACGAATTCGAACACTGAAGCTTTCTTT | CASRLREVTYTNSNTEAFF
few | - | TRBJ2-3 | TRBV4-3 | TGCGCCAGCAGCCAAGAATGGCCCCAGGATTCTTATACGCAGTATTTT | CASSQEWPQDSYTQYF
many | - | TRBJ2-6 | TRBV7-6 | TGTGCCAGCAGCCCATTATCCGGCAGTCTTTCTGGGGCCAACGTCCTGACTTTC | CASSPLSGSLSGANVLTF
many | TRBD1 | TRBJ1-1 | TRBV7-2 | TGTGCCAGCAGCTTAGGTCAGGGGGAGGACACTGAAGCTTTCTTT | CASSLGQGEDTEAFF
many | - | TRBJ2-7 | TRBV7-6 | TGTGCCAGCAGCTCCGGCGGGGACAGCTACGAGCAGTACTTC | CASSSGGDSYEQYF
- | - | TRBJ2-2 | TRBV4-1 | TGCGCCAGCAGCCAAGCACAGGGTCGGCCCGGGGAGCTGTTTTTT | CASSQAQGRPGELFF
- | - | TRBJ1-1 | TRBV2 | TGTGCCAGCCTGGGGCAGGGGAGTACGAACACTGACGCTTTCTTT | CASLGQGSTNTDAFF
few | - | TRBJ1-1 | TRBV19 | TGTGCCAGTACGGCGGTGAACACTGAAGCTTTCTTT | CASTAVNTEAFF
- | - | TRBJ2-5 | TRBV12-3/TRBV12-4 | TGTGCCAGCAGTGAAAACGTTTATCTGGTAGAGACCCAGTACTTC | CASSENVYLVETQYF
few | - | TRBJ1-5 | TRBV6-2/TRBV6-3 | TGTGCCAGCAGTTACCTGGACGGAATTAATCAGCCCCAGCATTTT | CASSYLDGINQPQHF
- | TRBD1 | TRBJ2-7 | TRBV27 | TGTGCCAGCAGTTCACCCCATCTTAACAGGGGACCCTACGAGCAGTACTTC | CASSSPHLNRGPYEQYF
- | - | TRBJ1-1 | TRBV27 | TGTGCCAGCAGTTTATCTGTCAGGGAGAACACTGAAGCTTTCTTT | CASSLSVRENTEAFF
many | - | TRBJ2-5 | TRBV5-1 | TGCGCCAGCAGCCCAGACCAAGAGACCCAGTACTTC | CASSPDQETQYF
few | - | TRBJ2-7 | TRBV12-3/TRBV12-4 | TGTGCCAGCAGTCCGATGGGGGGTGAGCAGTACTTC | CASSPMGGEQYF
many | - | TRBJ1-1 | TRBV27 | TGTGCCAGCAGTTTCCCAGGGGCCTTTGAAGCTTTCTTT | CASSFPGAFEAFF
- | - | TRBJ1-1 | TRBV19 | TGTGCCAGTAGTATAGACCACGGCGCAGTGAACACTGAAGCTTTCTTT | CASSIDHGAVNTEAFF
few | TRBD2 | TRBJ2-5 | TRBV11-1 | TGTGCCAGCAGCTCGAGGGCGGGGGGGTTCCCGATTCAAGAGACCCAGTACTTC | CASSSRAGGFPIQETQYF
few | TRBD1 | TRBJ1-2 | TRBV29-1 | TGCAGCGCCCCGGGACAGGGGGGTGGCTACACCTTC | CSAPGQGGGYTF
- | - | TRBJ1-2 | TRBV24-1 | TGTGCCACCAGTGAAGGACGCACTGAGGGCTACACCTTC | CATSEGRTEGYTF
- | - | TRBJ2-5 | TRBV6-6 | TGTGCCAGCAGAGAAAAGGGGGGGGCTTATGGGGAGACCCAGTACTTC | CASREKGGAYGETQYF
few | - | TRBJ1-1 | TRBV24-1 | TGTGCCACCAGTGATAGCAGGGCCTGGAACACTGAAGCTTTCTTT | CATSDSRAWNTEAFF
- | TRBD1 | TRBJ2-3 | TRBV6-6 | TGTGCCAGTTGCCCACCGGGACAGCGGACAGATACGCAGTATTTT | CASCPPGQRTDTQYF
- | TRBD2 | TRBJ2-1 | TRBV5-3 | TGTGCCAGCAGCGGGGGGACTAGCGCTACATACAATGAGCAGTTCTTC | CASSGGTSATYNEQFF
once | TRBD2 | TRBJ2-1 | TRBV6-5 | TGTGCCAGCGGGCGAACTAGCGGGGGGGCCGGAAATGAGCAGTTCTTC | CASGRTSGGAGNEQFF
once | TRBD2 | TRBJ2-1 | TRBV5-1 | TGCGCCAGCAGCTCAGGACTAGCGGGGGGTGATGAGCAGTTCTTC | CASSSGLAGGDEQFF
few | TRBD2 | TRBJ2-2 | TRBV24-1 | TGTGCCACCAGTGAACCAAAACTAGCGGGGGAGAACACCGGGGAGCTGTTTTTT | CATSEPKLAGENTGELFF
few | - | TRBJ2-1 | TRBV7-9 | TGTGCCAGCAGCTTATTATGGCAGGTCAGCTCCTACAATGAGCAGTTCTTC | CASSLLWQVSSYNEQFF
- | - | TRBJ1-5 | TRBV7-4 | TGTGCCAGCAGCTTAGAACGGGGGGCGGCTCAGCCCCAGCATTTT | CASSLERGAAQPQHF
few | TRBD2 | TRBJ2-1 | TRBV19 | TGTGCCAGTACCTATAGCGGGGGGGCTCATAATGAGCAGTTCTTC | CASTYSGGAHNEQFF
- | - | TRBJ1-2 | TRBV12-3/TRBV12-4 | TGTGCCAGCAGCGTCGAATCTCCAGGGGCCTATGGCTACACCTTC | CASSVESPGAYGYTF
few | - | TRBJ2-1 | TRBV6-6 | TGTGCCAGCTTTCAGGGGCCCGGTACCTACAATGAGCAGTTCTTC | CASFQGPGTYNEQFF